This T cell receptor (beta chain) was sequenced during a study of blood T cell repertoires in COVID-19. Overall study context: Sites across the United States, Italy and Spain contributed samples from acute and convalescent COVID-19.

As handled by the study authors: Counts of nucleated cells, estimated from reference gene primer amplification, were obtained. TCRdb's copy holds only in-frame clones and misses some; the assay was immunoSEQ multiplex PCR. That table gives V, J and clone size, and the DNA gave D and trimming. This table holds approximately 240,000 clones, around four fifths found once. This CDR3 has 15 amino acids. V lost 6 bases and J lost 0; bases outside the gene matches: 5. CDR1 ENHRY and CDR2 SYGVKD come from the germline V gene. The chain links TRBV10-3 to TRBJ1-3; 7 nucleotides agree with TRBD1. The sample comprised peripheral blood. The TCR sequence derives from a woman of 80 years or more with active or convalescent COVID-19. The CDR3: CAISKNRGSGNTIYF. The CDR3 bases are TGTGCCATCAGCAAAAACAGGGGCTCTGGAAACACCATATATTTT.